This T cell receptor beta chain came from a study of cytotoxic CD8 clonotypes in ibrutinib-treated CLL. Study-level results: Public clonotypes were rare and shrank or held steady on treatment.

A remark on this clone: The antigen remains undetermined.

Measured with immunoSEQ multiplex PCR; TCRdb has only the in-frame clones, and not every one. This table has about 270,000 clones, approximately 79% appearing once. Per germline, CDR1 SGHRS and CDR2 YFSETQ. The length of the CDR3 is 18 residues. The V and J ends lost 4 bases and 2 bases respectively, with 23 bases between them. The receptor comes from a human donor with chronic lymphocytic leukemia. The specimen was PBMCs, collected at disease progression, from a patient treated with ibrutinib. The chain joins TRBV5-1 to TRBJ2-3; either TRBD1 or TRBD2 may fit D (6 bases each). CDR3 nucleotides: TGCGCCAGCAGCGCCAGGGGAGGACTAAGACAGATCACAGATACGCAGTATTTT. It encodes CASSARGGLRQITDTQYF. The full variable domain, rest sourced from reference TRBV5-1 and TRBJ2-3, is KAGVTQTPRYLIKTRGQQVTLSCSPISGHRSVSWYQQTPGQGLQFLFEYFSETQRNKGNFPGRFSGRQFSNSRSEMNVSTLELGDSALYLCASSARGGLRQITDTQYFGPGTRLTVL.